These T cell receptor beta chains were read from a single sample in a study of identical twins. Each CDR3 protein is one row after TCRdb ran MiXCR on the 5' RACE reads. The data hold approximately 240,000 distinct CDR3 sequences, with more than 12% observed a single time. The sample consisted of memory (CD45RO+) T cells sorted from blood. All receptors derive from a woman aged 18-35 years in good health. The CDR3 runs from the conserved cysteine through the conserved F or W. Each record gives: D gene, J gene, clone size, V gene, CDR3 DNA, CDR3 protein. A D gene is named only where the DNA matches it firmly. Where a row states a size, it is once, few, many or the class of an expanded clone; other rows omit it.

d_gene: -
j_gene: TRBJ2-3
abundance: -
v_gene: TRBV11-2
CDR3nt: TGTGCCAGCAGCTTAGTACTTATGGGGGTAGGAGGTTTAGATACGCAGTATTTT
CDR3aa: CASSLVLMGVGGLDTQYF

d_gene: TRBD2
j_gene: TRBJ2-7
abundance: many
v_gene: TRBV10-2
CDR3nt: TGCGCCAGCAGCCCTAGCGGAATCTACGAGCAGTACTTC
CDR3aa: CASSPSGIYEQYF

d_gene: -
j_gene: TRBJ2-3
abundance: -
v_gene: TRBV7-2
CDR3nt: TGTGCCAGCAGCTCCCATCCAGATACGCAGTATTTT
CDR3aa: CASSSHPDTQYF

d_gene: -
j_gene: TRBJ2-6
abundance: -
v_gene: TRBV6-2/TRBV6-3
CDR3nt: TGTGCCAGCAATCTGAGGGGGTCTGGGGCCAACGTCCTGACTTTC
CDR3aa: CASNLRGSGANVLTF

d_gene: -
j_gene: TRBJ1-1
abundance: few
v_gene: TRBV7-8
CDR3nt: TGTGCCAGCAGCGGCCGAAGCTCGGCGGGGGGCACTGAAGCTTTCTTT
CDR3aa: CASSGRSSAGGTEAFF

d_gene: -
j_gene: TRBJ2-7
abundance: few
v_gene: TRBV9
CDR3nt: TGTGCCAGCAGCACAGGTATGACGACCTACGAGCAGTACTTC
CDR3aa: CASSTGMTTYEQYF

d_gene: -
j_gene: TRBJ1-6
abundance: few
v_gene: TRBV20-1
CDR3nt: TGCAGTGCTAGATCGGGGGGGCTTGGGTCACCCCTCCACTTT
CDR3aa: CSARSGGLGSPLHF

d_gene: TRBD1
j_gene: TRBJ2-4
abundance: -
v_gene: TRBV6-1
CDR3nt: TGTGCCAGCAGTGAAGCGCGTGGGGGACAGGGCGACATTCAGTACTTC
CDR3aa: CASSEARGGQGDIQYF

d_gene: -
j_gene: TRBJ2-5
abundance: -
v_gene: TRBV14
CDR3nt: TGTGCCAGCAGCCAAATGGGGACACACCAAGAGACCCAGTACTTC
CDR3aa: CASSQMGTHQETQYF

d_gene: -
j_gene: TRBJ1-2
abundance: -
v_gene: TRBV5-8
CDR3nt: TGTGCCAGCAGCTTGGGGTCCAGGGGAGGATATGGCTACACCTTC
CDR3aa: CASSLGSRGGYGYTF

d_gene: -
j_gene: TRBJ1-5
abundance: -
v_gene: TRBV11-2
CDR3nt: TGTGCCAGCAGCTTCCGCGGGGTAGGGCAGCCCCAGCATTTT
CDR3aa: CASSFRGVGQPQHF

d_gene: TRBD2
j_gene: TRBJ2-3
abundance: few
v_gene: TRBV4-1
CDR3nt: TGCGCCAGCAGCCGGGGGGGACTAGCGGAATCAGATACGCAGTATTTT
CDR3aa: CASSRGGLAESDTQYF

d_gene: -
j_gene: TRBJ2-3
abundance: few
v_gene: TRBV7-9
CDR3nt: TGTGCCAGCAGCTTCCCAAGGACTAGCACAGATACGCAGTATTTT
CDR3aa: CASSFPRTSTDTQYF

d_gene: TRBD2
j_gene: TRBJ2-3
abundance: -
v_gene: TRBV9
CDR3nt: TGTGCCAGCAGCGCCCCCGGGACTAGCGGCACAGATACGCAGTATTTT
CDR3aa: CASSAPGTSGTDTQYF

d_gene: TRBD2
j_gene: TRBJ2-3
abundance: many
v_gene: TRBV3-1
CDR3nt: TGTGCCAGCAGCCAAGGACTAGCGGGGTTCACAGATACGCAGTATTTT
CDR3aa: CASSQGLAGFTDTQYF

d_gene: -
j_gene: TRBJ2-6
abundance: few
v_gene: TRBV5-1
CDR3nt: TGCGCCAGCAGCTTGTTTGATTCTGGGGCCAACGTCCTGACTTTC
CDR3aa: CASSLFDSGANVLTF

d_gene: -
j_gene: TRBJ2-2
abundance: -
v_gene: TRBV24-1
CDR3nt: TGTGCCACCAGTAGCGGAGAGATAACCGGGGAGCTGTTTTTT
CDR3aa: CATSSGEITGELFF

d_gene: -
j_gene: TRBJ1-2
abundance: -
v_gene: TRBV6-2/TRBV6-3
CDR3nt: TGTGCCAGCAGTCCACTACAATATGGCTACACCTTC
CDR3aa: CASSPLQYGYTF

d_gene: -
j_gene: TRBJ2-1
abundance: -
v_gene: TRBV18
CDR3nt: TGTGCCAGCTCACCACCTTCTAGCGCATATTCATATGAGCAGTTCTTC
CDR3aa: CASSPPSSAYSYEQFF

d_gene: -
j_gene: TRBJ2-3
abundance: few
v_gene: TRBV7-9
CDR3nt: TGTGCCAGCAGCCCGGCAGCGTCAGATACGCAGTATTTT
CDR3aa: CASSPAASDTQYF

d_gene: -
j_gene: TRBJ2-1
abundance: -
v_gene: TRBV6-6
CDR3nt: TGTGCCAGCAGTTACCCAGGGAATGAGCAGTTCTTC
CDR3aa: CASSYPGNEQFF

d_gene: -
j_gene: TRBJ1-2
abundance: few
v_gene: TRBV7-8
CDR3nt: TGTGCCAGCGGTCGAATTACCACAGGTGGCTACACCTTC
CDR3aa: CASGRITTGGYTF

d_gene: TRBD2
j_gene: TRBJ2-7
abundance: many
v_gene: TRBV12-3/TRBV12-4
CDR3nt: TGTGCCAGCAGTTCTCATCTAGCGGGAGGGGACGAGCAGTACTTC
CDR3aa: CASSSHLAGGDEQYF

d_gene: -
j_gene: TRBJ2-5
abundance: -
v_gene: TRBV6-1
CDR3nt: TGTGCCAAGGGGGAGTGGGAGACCCAGTACTTC
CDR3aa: CAKGEWETQYF

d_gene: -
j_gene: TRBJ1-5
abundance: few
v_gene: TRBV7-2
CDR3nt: TGTGCCAGCCAACTCTGGGGAGATAGCAATCAGCCCCAGCATTTT
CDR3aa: CASQLWGDSNQPQHF